Included here is one T cell receptor (beta chain) sequence, with context. Germline assignment: CDR1 ENHRY and CDR2 SYGVKD. The CDR3 spans 18 residues. V lost 4 bases and J lost 4; bases outside the gene matches: 12. The sample belongs to a study of blood T cell repertoires in COVID-19. Some clones are missing from TCRdb's copy, which holds only in-frame ones; the method was immunoSEQ multiplex PCR. This sample yields 200,000 to 250,000 clones, of which nearly 90% are seen a single time; about 10% belongs to the top ten. This receptor was identified in a man aged 30 to 39 who had recovered from COVID-19. V is TRBV10-3 and J is TRBJ1-4; 10 nucleotides align to TRBD1. Sequenced input: PBMCs or T cells enriched from blood (not recorded which). In DNA, the CDR3 is TGTGCCATCAGTGGACAGGGGGCTAACACAACCTTTAATGAAAAACTGTTTTTT. This encodes CAISGQGANTTFNEKLFF.